Following are 12 T cell receptor beta chains from one sample sequenced in a study of T cell changes during pregnancy in multiple sclerosis. Libraries were prepared by immunoSEQ multiplex PCR; TCRdb keeps only in-frame clonotypes and omits some of them. The profile shows about 110,000 clones, 85% to 95% of them singletons. The starting material was peripheral blood, obtained after pregnancy. All receptors come from a female donor with multiple sclerosis, enrolled in a pregnancy study.

Comments on this clone: A junction end diverges from the germline sequence, so it may reflect a read error. The chain couples TRBV7-8 to TRBJ1-1; D perhaps matches TRBD1 (6 bases). This CDR3 comprises 11 residues. The germline gives CDR1 SGHVS, CDR2 FQNEAQ. The CDR3 nucleotides read TGTGCCAGCAGCTTTGATTCGGGACAAACATTT. This gives the protein CASSFDSGQTF.

This clone was observed a single time. The genes are TRBV29-1 and TRBJ1-2; a weak D match, TRBD1 (6 bases). This CDR3 has 11 residues. The ends were cut back, 7 bases at V and 8 bases at J, with 14 bases in the middle. Germline CDR1 SQVTM, CDR2 ANQGSEA. CDR3 region: CSATGRDGYTF. CDR3 nucleotide sequence: TGCAGCGCGACAGGCAGGGACGGCTACACCTTC.

The CDR3 nucleotides read TGTGCCAGCAAACCTGGACAGGGGATGGCTTTCTTT. Protein: CASKPGQGMAFF. The chain employs TRBV7-9 and TRBJ1-1; TRBD1 aligns across 9 bases. Looked up from germline, CDR1 is SEHNR and CDR2 is FQNEAQ (reference sequence). The J segment lost 11 bases and the V segment lost 7 bases, leaving 8 bases of the junction unmatched. This CDR3 is built from 12 residues.

The chain carries TRBV28 and TRBJ1-2; D is uncertain. The CDR3 spans 13 residues. Germline CDR1 MDHEN, CDR2 SYDVKM. V lost 5 bases to trimming and J lost 2 bases, with 9 bases between them. The DNA of the CDR3 is TGTGCCAGCAGTCGAGGGTGGAACTATGGCTACACCTTC. It yields the protein CASSRGWNYGYTF.

This clone was detected once. The V gene is TRBV27, the J gene TRBJ1-2; TRBD1 agrees at 8 bases. In germline, CDR1 is MNHEY, CDR2 SMNVEV (reference sequence). The CDR3 is 17 residues long. V shed 6 bases and J 3 bases; nucleotides not matched to a gene: 15. DNA for the CDR3: TGTGCCAGCAGCTTAACGGGACAGGAGCTTCGGTACTATGGCTACACCTTC. Protein sequence: CASSLTGQELRYYGYTF.

The rearrangement uses TRBV28 and TRBJ1-1, with D possibly being TRBD1 (5 bases). V was clipped by 10 bases and J by 5 bases, with 17 bases between them. The CDR3 totals 13 residues. The V gene's germline CDR1 is MDHEN and CDR2 SYDVKM. CDR3 coding DNA: TGTGCCACCCGGGGGGGAGGGGAAACTGAAGCTTTCTTT. It specifies CATRGGGETEAFF. The entire variable domain, with the rest obtained from reference TRBV28 and TRBJ1-1, is as follows: DVKVTQSSRYLVKRTGEKVFLECVQDMDHENMFWYRQDPGLGLRLIYFSYDVKMKEKGDIPEGYSVSREKKERFSLILESASTNQTSMYLCATRGGGETEAFFGQGTRLTVV.

The gene calls are TRBV7-2 and TRBJ1-2, with 8 bases that match TRBD1. The germline V gene encodes CDR1 SGHTA and CDR2 FQGNSA. J gave up 6 bases and V 3 bases, and 9 bases lay outside the gene matches. The CDR3 loop spans 15 amino acids. In DNA form, the CDR3 reads TGTGCCAGCAGCTTTGGAGGCAGGGGGCAAAATGGCTACACCTTC. Translation: CASSFGGRGQNGYTF.

The chain joins TRBV5-4 to TRBJ2-1, with 8 positions matching TRBD2. J gave up 2 bases and V 3 bases, and 7 bases lay outside the gene matches. Germline values: CDR1 SGHNT, CDR2 YYREEE (reference sequence). The CDR3 consists of 16 residues. The CDR3 reads CASSSVSGRTYNEQFF. In nucleotides, the CDR3 is TGTGCCAGCAGCTCCGTGAGCGGGAGAACCTACAATGAGCAGTTCTTC.

The rearrangement joins TRBV7-2 to TRBJ2-7, with 10 bases matching TRBD2. This CDR3 region has 16 residues. V lost 1 base to trimming and J lost 3 bases; unmatched junction nucleotides: 6. Germline V gene data show CDR1 as SGHTA and CDR2 as FQGNSA. DNA for the CDR3: TGTGCCAGCAGCTTAGTTAGCGGGAGGAACAACTACGAGCAGTACTTC. Translated, it gives CASSLVSGRNNYEQYF.

A note on this clone: The same CDR3 also results from other DNA sequences found in this sample. The rearrangement uses TRBV27 and TRBJ1-1; D is perhaps TRBD1 (6 bases). With 3 bases removed from V and 0 bases from J, the gap between germline ends came to 11 bases. This CDR3 spans 15 amino acids. Germline CDR1 MNHEY, CDR2 SMNVEV (reference sequence). The CDR3 reads CASSFGTGLNTEAFF. The CDR3 DNA sequence: TGTGCCAGCAGTTTCGGAACAGGGTTGAACACTGAAGCTTTCTTT.

This sequence joins TRBV2 and TRBJ1-2, with a possible D match to TRBD1 (6 bases). V was clipped by 10 bases and J by 5 bases, with 14 bases between them. The CDR3 has 12 residues. Germline-derived CDR1 and CDR2 are SNHLY and FYNNEI. The CDR3: CAIQGLLYGYTF. In DNA, the CDR3 is TGTGCCATCCAGGGGCTACTGTATGGCTACACCTTC.

The chain links TRBV5-6 to TRBJ2-7, with TRBD2 matching over 12 bases. Germline V lookup: CDR1 SGHDT, CDR2 YYEEEE. Losses at the gene ends were 3 bases for V and 3 bases for J; bases not matched to a gene: 7. The CDR3 runs to 16 residues. CDR3 protein: CASSSWTSGEYYEQYF. As DNA, the CDR3 is TGTGCCAGCAGCTCGTGGACTAGCGGGGAGTACTACGAGCAGTACTTC.